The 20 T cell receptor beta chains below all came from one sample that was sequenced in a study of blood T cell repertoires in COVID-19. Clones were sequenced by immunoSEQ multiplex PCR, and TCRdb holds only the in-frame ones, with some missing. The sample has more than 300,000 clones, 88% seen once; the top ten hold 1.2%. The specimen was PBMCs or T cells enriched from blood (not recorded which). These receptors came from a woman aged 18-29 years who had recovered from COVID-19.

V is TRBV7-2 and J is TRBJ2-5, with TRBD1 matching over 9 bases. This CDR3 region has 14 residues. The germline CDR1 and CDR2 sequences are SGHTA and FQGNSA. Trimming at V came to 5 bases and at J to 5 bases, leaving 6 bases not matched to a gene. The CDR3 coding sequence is TGTGCCAGCAGCCCGGGACAGGGCAGGGAGACCCAGTACTTC. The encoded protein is CASSPGQGRETQYF. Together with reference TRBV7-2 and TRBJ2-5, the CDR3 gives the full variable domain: GAGVSQSPSNKVTEKGKDVELRCDPISGHTALYWYRQSLGQGLEFLIYFQGNSAPDKSGLPSDRFSAERTGGSVSTLTIQRTQQEDSAVYLCASSPGQGRETQYFGPGTRLLVL.

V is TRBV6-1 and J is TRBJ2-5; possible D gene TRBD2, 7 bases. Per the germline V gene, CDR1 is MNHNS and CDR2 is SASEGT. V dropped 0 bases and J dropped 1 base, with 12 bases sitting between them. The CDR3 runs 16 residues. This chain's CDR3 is CASSEAVGGGQETQYF. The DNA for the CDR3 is TGTGCCAGCAGTGAAGCTGTAGGGGGGGGCCAAGAGACCCAGTACTTC.

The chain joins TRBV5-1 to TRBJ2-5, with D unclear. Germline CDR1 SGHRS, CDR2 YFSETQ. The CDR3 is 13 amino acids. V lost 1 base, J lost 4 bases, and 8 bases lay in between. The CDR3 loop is CASSLRVAETQYF. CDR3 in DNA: TGCGCCAGCAGCTTGCGGGTAGCAGAGACCCAGTACTTC.

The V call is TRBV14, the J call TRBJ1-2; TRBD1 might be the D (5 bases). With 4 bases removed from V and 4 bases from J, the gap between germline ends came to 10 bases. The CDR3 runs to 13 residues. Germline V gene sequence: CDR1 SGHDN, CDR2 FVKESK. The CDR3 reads CASSPDSVYGYTF. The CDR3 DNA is TGTGCCAGCAGCCCCGACAGCGTCTATGGCTACACCTTC.

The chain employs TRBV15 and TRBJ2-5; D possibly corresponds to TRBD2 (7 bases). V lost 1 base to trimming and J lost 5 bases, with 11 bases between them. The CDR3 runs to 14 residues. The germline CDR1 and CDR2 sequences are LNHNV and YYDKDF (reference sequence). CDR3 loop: CATSRGGGAETQYF. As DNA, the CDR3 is TGTGCCACCAGCAGAGGAGGGGGGGCCGAGACCCAGTACTTC.

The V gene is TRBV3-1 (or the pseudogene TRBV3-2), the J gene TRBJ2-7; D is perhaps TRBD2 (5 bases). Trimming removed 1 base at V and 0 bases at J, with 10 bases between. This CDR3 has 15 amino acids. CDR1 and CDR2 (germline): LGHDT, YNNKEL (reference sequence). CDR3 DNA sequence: TGTGCCAGCAGCCAAGGGACTGTCCGCTCCTACGAGCAGTACTTC. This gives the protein CASSQGTVRSYEQYF.

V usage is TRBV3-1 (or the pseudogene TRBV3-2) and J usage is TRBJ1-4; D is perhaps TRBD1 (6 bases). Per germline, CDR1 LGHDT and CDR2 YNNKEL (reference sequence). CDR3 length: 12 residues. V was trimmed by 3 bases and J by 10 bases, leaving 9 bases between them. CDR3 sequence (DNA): TGTGCCAGCAGCCATCAAGGGGGAAAACTGTTTTTT. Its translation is CASSHQGGKLFF.

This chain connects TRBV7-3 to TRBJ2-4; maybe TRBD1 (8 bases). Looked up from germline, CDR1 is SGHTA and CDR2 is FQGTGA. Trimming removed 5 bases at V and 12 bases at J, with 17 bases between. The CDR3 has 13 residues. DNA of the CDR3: TGTGCCAGCAGCATCTACAGGGGGGGTAGTCAGTACTTC. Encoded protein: CASSIYRGGSQYF. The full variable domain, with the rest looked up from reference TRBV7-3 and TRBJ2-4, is GAGVSQTPSNKVTEKGKYVELRCDPISGHTALYWYRQSLGQGPEFLIYFQGTGAADDSGLPNDRFFAVRPEGSVSTLKIQRTERGDSAVYLCASSIYRGGSQYFGAGTRLSVL.

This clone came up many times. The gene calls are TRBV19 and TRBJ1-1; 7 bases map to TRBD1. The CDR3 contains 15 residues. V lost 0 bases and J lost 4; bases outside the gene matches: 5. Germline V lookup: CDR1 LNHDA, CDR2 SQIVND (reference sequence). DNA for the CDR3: TGTGCCAGTAGTATAGACAGGCAGGGGGGCACTGAAGCTTTCTTT. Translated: CASSIDRQGGTEAFF.

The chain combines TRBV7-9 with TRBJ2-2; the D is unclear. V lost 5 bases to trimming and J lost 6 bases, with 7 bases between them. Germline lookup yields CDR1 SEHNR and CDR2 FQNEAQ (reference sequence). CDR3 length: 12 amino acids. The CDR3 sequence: CASSAASGELFF. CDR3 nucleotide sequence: TGTGCCAGCAGCGCGGCGTCCGGGGAGCTGTTTTTT.

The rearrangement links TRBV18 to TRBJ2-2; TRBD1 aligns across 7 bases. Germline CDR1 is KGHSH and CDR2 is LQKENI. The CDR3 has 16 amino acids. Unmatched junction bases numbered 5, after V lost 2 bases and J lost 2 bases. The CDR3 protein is CASSPGTETNTGELFF. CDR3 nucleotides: TGTGCCAGCTCACCAGGGACAGAAACTAACACCGGGGAGCTGTTTTTT.

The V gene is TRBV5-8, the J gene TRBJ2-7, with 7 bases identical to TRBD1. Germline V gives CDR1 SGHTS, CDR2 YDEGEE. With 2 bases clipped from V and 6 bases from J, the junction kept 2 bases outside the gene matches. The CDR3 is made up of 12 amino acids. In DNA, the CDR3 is TGTGCCAGCAGCTTCACAGGGGCCGAGCAGTACTTC. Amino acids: CASSFTGAEQYF.

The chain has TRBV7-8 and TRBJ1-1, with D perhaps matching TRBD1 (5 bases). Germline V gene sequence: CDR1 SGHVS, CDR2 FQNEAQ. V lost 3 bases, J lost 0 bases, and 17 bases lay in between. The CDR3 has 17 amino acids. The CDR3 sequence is CASSFPYPGQMNTEAFF. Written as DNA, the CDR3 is TGTGCCAGCAGCTTCCCCTATCCCGGACAAATGAACACTGAAGCTTTCTTT. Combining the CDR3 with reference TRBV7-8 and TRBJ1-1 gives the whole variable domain GAGVSQSPRYKVAKRGQDVALRCDPISGHVSLFWYQQALGQGPEFLTYFQNEAQLDKSGLPSDRFFAERPEGSVSTLKIQRTQQEDSAVYLCASSFPYPGQMNTEAFFGQGTRLTVV.

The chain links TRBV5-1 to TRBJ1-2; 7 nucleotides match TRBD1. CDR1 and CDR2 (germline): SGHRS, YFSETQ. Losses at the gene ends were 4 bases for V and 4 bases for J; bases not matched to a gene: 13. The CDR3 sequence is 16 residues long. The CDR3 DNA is TGCGCCAGCAGCCTGGACGGACAGGCCTCAGTCTATGGCTACACCTTC. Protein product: CASSLDGQASVYGYTF.

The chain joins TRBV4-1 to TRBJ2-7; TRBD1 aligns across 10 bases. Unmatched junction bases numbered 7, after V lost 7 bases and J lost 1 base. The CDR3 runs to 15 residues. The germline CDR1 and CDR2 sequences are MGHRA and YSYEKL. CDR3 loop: CASKVPGQGSYEQYF. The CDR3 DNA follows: TGCGCCAGCAAAGTCCCGGGACAGGGGTCCTACGAGCAGTACTTC.

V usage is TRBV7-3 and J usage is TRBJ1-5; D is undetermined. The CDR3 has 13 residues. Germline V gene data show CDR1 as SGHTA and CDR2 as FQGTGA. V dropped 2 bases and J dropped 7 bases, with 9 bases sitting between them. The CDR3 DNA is TGTGCCAGCAGCTTAGAGGGTAGGCAGCCCCAGCATTTT. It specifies CASSLEGRQPQHF. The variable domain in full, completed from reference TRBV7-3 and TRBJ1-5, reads GAGVSQTPSNKVTEKGKYVELRCDPISGHTALYWYRQSLGQGPEFLIYFQGTGAADDSGLPNDRFFAVRPEGSVSTLKIQRTERGDSAVYLCASSLEGRQPQHFGDGTRLSIL.

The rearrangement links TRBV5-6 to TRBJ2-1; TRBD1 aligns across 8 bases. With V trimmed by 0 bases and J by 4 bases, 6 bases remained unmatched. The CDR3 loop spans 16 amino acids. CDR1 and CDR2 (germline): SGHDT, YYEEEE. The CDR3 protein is CASSLDGRGPYNEQFF. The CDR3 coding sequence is TGTGCCAGCAGCTTGGATGGCAGGGGGCCTTACAATGAGCAGTTCTTC.

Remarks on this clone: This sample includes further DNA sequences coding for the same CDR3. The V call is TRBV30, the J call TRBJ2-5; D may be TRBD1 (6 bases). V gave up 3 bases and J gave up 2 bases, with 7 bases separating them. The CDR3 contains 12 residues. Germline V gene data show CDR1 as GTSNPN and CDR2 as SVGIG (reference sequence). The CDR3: CAWRQGQETQYF. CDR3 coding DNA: TGTGCCTGGAGACAGGGACAAGAGACCCAGTACTTC.

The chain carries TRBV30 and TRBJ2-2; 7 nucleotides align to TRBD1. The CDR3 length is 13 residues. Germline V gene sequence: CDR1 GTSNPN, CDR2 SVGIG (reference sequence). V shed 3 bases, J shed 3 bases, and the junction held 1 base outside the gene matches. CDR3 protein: CAWRTGYTGELFF. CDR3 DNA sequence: TGTGCCTGGAGGACAGGGTACACCGGGGAGCTGTTTTTT.

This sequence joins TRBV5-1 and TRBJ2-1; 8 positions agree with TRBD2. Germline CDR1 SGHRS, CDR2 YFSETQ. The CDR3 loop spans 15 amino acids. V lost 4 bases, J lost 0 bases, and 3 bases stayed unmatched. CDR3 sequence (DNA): TGCGCCAGCAGCGTGCGGGGGGACTCCTACAATGAGCAGTTCTTC. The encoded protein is CASSVRGDSYNEQFF.